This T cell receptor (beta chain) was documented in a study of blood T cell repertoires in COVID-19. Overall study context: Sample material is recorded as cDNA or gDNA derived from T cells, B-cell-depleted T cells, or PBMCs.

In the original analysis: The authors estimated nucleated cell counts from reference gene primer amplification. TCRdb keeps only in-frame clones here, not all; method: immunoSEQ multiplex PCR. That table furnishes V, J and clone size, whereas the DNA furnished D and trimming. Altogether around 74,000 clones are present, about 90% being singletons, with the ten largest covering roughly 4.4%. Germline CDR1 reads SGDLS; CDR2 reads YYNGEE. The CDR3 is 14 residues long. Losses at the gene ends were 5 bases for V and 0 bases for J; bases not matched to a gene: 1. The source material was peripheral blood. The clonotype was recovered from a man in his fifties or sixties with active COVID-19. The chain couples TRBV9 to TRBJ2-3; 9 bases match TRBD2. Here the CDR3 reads CASSLAGSTDTQYF. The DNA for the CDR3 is TGTGCCAGCAGTCTAGCGGGAAGCACAGATACGCAGTATTTT.